This TCR beta chain emerged from a study of blood T cell repertoires in COVID-19. Study in general: Symptom resolution, clearance, or two negative PCRs marked donors in Cohort 3 as recovered.

In the source study's methods: For nucleated cells, counts were estimated from reference gene primer amplification. The table came from immunoSEQ multiplex PCR; TCRdb's copy has only in-frame clones and leaves some out. Clonal size and the V and J genes are those of that table, whereas D and trimming came from the DNA. This table holds 200,000 or so clones, more than 75% found once. This clone was seen once. Trimming at V came to 1 base and at J to 6 bases, leaving 6 bases not matched to a gene. The CDR3 totals 16 residues. CDR1 and CDR2 from the germline V gene are SGHVS and FNYEAQ. The TCR comes from a man younger than 45 in a cohort exposed to, infected with or recovered from COVID-19 (not recorded which). The V and J genes are TRBV7-6 and TRBJ2-7; 13 positions agree with TRBD2. The sample consisted of PBMCs or T cells enriched from blood (not recorded which). CDR3 in DNA: TGTGCCAGCAGCTTAGGACGGACTAGCGGGAGTTTCGAGCAGTACTTC. Translation gives CASSLGRTSGSFEQYF. Full variable domain (outside the CDR3, taken from reference TRBV7-6 and TRBJ2-7): GAGVSQSPRYKVTKRGQDVALRCDPISGHVSLYWYRQALGQGPEFLTYFNYEAQQDKSGLPNDRFSAERPEGSISTLTIQRTEQRDSAMYRCASSLGRTSGSFEQYFGPGTRLTVT.